The clone carrying this T cell receptor beta chain was picked up a small number of times. Its antigen is not known. The data originate from a study of early T cells in non-severe SARS-CoV-2 infection. Study summary: Bulk RNA from unsorted whole blood was sequenced; chains were unpaired.

Overall study results and limits: VDJdb matching, biased toward anti-spike CD8 responses, missed private and CD4 specificities.

The library protocol tagged individual cDNA molecules with unique molecular identifiers. TCRdb used MiXCR to reprocess the 5' RACE reads, holding one entry per CDR3 protein. The table has some 52,000 distinct CDR3 sequences, 8% to 10% seen once. Between the trimmed V and J ends, which lost 4 bases and 5 bases, there was a span of 13 bases. The CDR3 is 14 amino acids. Germline lookup yields CDR1 MNHEY and CDR2 SVGEGT. This clonotype was sampled from an adult who was a healthcare worker with PCR-confirmed SARS-CoV-2 infection or an uninfected control (not recorded which). This rearrangement joins TRBV6-2 or TRBV6-3 to TRBJ2-3, with a weak D call TRBD2 (6 bases). Sequencing used whole blood. The CDR3 protein is CASSFGGPIDTQYF. Written as DNA, the CDR3 is TGTGCCAGCAGTTTTGGAGGGCCAATAGATACGCAGTATTTT.